The source of this TCR beta chain is a study of regulatory T cells in long-lasting Graves disease. About the study: Antithyroid drug intake by newly diagnosed Graves' patients had lasted under 3 months.

Time point: newly diagnosed GD, antithyroid drugs for less than 3 months. Extracted RNA from PBMCs served as the source of the TCR library. For TCR beta, libraries came from iRepertoire HTBI primers and Arm-PCR of CDR3 regions. MiXCR, run by TCRdb on the multiplex PCR reads, gives a single entry per CDR3 protein. This sample has 520,000 or so distinct CDR3 sequences, with around 13% found just once. This clonotype occurred many times. V lost 5 bases to trimming and J lost 7 bases, with 8 bases between them. The CDR3 spans 11 residues. Germline V lookup: CDR1 MDHEN, CDR2 SYDVKM. This sample was also put to use in a study of T cells in Graves' hyperthyroidism and ophthalmopathy. Turning to that study: First-round RT-PCR targeting the TCR CDR3 was performed with the HTBI primer set. Peripheral blood also featured most of the thyroid clonotypes expanded above 0.001. Ophthalmopathy was separated from stable hyperthyroidism by a 13 V-J model.

The chain combines TRBV28 with TRBJ1-2; D is undetermined. The TCR originated in a woman in her 30s with Graves disease. Sample: peripheral blood mononuclear cells (PBMCs), taken at new diagnosis, from a patient treated with antithyroid drugs. The CDR3 reads CASSITSGYTF. CDR3 DNA: TGTGCCAGCAGTATCACTAGTGGCTACACCTTC.